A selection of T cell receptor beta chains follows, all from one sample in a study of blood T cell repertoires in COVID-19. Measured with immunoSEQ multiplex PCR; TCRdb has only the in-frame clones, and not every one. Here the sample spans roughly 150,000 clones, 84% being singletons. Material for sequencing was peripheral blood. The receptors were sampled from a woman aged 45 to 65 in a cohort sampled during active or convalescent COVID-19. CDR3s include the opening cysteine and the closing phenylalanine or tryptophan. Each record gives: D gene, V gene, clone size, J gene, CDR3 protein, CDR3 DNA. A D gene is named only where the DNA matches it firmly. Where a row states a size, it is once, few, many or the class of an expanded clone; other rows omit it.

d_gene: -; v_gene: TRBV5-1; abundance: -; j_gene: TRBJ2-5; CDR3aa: CASSFTGQETQYF; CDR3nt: TGCGCCAGCAGCTTCACAGGGCAAGAGACCCAGTACTTC
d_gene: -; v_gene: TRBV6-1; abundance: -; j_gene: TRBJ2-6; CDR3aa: CAGGQTSGANVLTF; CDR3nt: TGTGCCGGGGGACAAACCTCTGGGGCCAACGTCCTGACTTTC
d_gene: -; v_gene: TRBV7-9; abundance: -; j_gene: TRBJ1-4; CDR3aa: CASSLDGTGEKLFF; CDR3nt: TGTGCCAGCAGCTTAGATGGAACAGGGGAAAAACTGTTTTTT
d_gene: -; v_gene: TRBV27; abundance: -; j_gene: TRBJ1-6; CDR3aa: CASNSQQDYNSPLHF; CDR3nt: TGTGCCAGCAACAGCCAACAGGATTATAATTCACCCCTCCACTTT
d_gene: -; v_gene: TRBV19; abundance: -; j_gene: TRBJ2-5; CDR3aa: CASKRRGGEQETQYF; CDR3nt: TGTGCCAGTAAAAGGAGGGGGGGAGAGCAAGAGACCCAGTACTTC
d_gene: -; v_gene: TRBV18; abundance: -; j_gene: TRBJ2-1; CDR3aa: CASSPLDSLGYNEQFF; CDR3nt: TGTGCCAGCTCACCTCTGGACTCTCTTGGTTACAATGAGCAGTTCTTC
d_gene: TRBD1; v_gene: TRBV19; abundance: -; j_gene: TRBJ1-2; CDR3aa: CASSILAGGYGYTF; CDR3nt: TGTGCCAGTAGTATCTTGGCAGGGGGATATGGCTACACCTTC
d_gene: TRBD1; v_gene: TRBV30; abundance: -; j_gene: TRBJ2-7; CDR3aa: CAWGQGGNEQYF; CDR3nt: TGTGCCTGGGGACAGGGGGGAAACGAGCAGTACTTC
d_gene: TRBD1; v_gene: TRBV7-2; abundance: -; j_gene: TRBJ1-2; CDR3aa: CASSLDQGGGYTF; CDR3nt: TGTGCCAGCAGCTTAGACCAGGGGGGTGGCTACACCTTC
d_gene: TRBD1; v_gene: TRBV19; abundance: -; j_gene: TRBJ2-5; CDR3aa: CASSIVTQGLGETQYF; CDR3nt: TGTGCCAGTAGTATAGTTACACAGGGGTTGGGGGAGACCCAGTACTTC
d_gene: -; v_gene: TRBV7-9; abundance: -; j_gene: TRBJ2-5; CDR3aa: CASSLGYSRETQYF; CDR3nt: TGTGCCAGCAGCTTAGGATACAGTCGAGAGACCCAGTACTTC
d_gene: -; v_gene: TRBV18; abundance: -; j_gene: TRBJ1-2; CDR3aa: CASSQAGPYGYTF; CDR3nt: TGTGCCAGCTCACAGGCGGGACCCTATGGCTACACCTTC
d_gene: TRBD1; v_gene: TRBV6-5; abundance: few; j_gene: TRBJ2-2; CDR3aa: CASSYSTGETGELFF; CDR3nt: TGTGCCAGCAGTTACTCGACAGGGGAGACCGGGGAGCTGTTTTTT
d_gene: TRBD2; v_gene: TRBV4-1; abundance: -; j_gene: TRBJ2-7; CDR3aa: CASSPYGGAGYEQYF; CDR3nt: TGCGCCAGCAGCCCCTACGGGGGGGCGGGTTACGAGCAGTACTTC
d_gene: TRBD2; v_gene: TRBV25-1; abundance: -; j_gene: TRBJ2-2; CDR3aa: CASSEFPGGTSTGELFF; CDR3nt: TGTGCCAGCAGTGAATTCCCGGGGGGAACTTCCACCGGGGAGCTGTTTTTT
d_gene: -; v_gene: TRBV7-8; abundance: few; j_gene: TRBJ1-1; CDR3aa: CASSLGVMNTEAFF; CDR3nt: TGTGCCAGCAGTCTAGGGGTTATGAACACTGAAGCTTTCTTT
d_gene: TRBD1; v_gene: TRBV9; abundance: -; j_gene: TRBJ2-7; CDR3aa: CASSVGTGGEEQYF; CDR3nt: TGTGCCAGCAGCGTAGGGACAGGGGGTGAGGAGCAGTACTTC
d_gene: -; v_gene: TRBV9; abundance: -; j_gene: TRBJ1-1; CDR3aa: CASSGGGEFNTEAFF; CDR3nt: TGTGCCAGCAGCGGGGGAGGGGAATTCAACACTGAAGCTTTCTTT
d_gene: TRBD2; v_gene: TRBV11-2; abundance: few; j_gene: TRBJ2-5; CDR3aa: CASSSTSGQETQYF; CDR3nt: TGTGCCAGCAGCTCGACTAGCGGGCAAGAGACCCAGTACTTC
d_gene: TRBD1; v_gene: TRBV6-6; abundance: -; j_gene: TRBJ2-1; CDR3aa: CASRPTGTGLYNEQFF; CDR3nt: TGTGCCAGCAGGCCTACCGGGACAGGGTTGTACAATGAGCAGTTCTTC
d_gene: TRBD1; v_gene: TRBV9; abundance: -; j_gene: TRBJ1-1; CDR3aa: CASSVDPSGGRAEAFF; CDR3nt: TGTGCCAGCAGCGTAGATCCGTCAGGGGGCAGGGCTGAAGCTTTCTTT
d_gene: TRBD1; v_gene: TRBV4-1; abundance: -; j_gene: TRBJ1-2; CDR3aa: CASSQNTGANYGYTF; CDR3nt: TGCGCCAGCAGCCAAAATACAGGGGCTAACTATGGCTACACCTTC
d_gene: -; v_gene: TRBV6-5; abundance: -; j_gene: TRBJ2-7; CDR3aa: CASLTLGGENEQYF; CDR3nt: TGTGCCAGCTTGACGTTAGGAGGGGAGAACGAGCAGTACTTC
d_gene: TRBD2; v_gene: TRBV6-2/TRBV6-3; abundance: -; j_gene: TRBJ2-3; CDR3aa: CASSYPTGLAGATDTQYF; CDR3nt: TGTGCCAGCAGTTACCCAACGGGACTAGCGGGGGCAACAGATACGCAGTATTTT
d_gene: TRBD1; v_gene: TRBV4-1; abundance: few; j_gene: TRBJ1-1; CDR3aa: CASSQGQGAVMNTEAFF; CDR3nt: TGCGCCAGCAGCCAAGGACAGGGGGCCGTCATGAACACTGAAGCTTTCTTT
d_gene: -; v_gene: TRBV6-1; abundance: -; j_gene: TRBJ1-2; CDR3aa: CASSEASGGDNYGYTF; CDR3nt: TGTGCCAGCAGTGAAGCGTCTGGCGGCGATAACTATGGCTACACCTTC
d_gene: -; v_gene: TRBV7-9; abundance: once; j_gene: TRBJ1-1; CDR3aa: CASSSTIEAFF; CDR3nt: TGTGCCAGCAGCTCCACAATTGAAGCTTTCTTT
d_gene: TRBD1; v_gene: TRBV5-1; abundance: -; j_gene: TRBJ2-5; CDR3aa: CASSLAGTGPQETQYF; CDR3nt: TGCGCCAGCAGCTTGGCCGGGACAGGGCCCCAAGAGACCCAGTACTTC
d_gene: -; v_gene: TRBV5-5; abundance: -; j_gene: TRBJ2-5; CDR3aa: CASSFGGTYQETQYF; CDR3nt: TGTGCCAGCAGCTTCGGGGGTACCTACCAAGAGACCCAGTACTTC
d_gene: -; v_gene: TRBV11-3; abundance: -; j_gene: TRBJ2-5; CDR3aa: CASSYNPSARYRGETQYF; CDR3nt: TGTGCCAGCAGCTATAACCCCTCAGCGCGGTATCGGGGAGAGACCCAGTACTTC
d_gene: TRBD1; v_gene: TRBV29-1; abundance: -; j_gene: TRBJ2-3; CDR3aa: CSVRTGARTDTQYF; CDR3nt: TGCAGCGTCCGGACAGGGGCGCGCACAGATACGCAGTATTTT
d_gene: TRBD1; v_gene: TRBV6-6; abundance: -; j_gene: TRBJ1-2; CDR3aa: CASSSPGGDYGYTF; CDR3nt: TGTGCCAGCAGTAGCCCAGGGGGCGACTATGGCTACACCTTC
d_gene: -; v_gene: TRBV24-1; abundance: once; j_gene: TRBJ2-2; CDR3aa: CATGADSPNTGELFF; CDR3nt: TGTGCCACCGGGGCGGACAGTCCCAATACCGGGGAGCTGTTTTTT
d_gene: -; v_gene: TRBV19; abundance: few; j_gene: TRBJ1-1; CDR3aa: CASSTGLPEAFF; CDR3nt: TGTGCCAGTAGTACCGGTTTGCCTGAAGCTTTCTTT
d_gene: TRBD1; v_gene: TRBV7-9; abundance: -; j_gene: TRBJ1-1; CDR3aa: CASSDTGTGFTEAFF; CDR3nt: TGTGCCAGCAGCGATACCGGGACAGGGTTCACTGAAGCTTTCTTT
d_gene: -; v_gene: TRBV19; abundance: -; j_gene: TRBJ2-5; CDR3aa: CASSIDPTDERQETQYF; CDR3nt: TGTGCCAGTAGTATAGACCCGACAGACGAAAGACAAGAGACCCAGTACTTC
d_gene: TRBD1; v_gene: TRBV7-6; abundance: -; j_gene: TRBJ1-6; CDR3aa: CASSRDSYLPLHF; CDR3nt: TGTGCCAGCAGTCGGGACAGCTATTTACCCCTCCACTTT
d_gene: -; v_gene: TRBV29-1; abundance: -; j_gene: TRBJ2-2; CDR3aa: CSVTSGGAGELFF; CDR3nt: TGCAGCGTAACGTCCGGGGGAGCCGGGGAGCTGTTTTTT
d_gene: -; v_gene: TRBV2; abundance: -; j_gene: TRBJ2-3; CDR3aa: CASSEALSTDLTDTQYF; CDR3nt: TGTGCCAGCAGTGAAGCGCTCTCGACAGACCTGACAGATACGCAGTATTTT
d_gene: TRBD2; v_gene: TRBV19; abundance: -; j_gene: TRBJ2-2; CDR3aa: CASSPLAGAVTGELFF; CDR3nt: TGTGCCAGTAGCCCCTTAGCGGGGGCCGTCACCGGGGAGCTGTTTTTT